The 5 T cell receptor beta chains listed next were all sequenced from one sample in a study of beta chain features in type 1 diabetes. The sequenced template was cDNA made from the entire isolated RNA. The repertoire was sequenced with immunoSEQ multiplex PCR; TCRdb's copy has only in-frame clones and lacks some. The sample has about 270,000 clones, around 14% seen once; the top ten hold around 0.026%. The sequencing sample was made of naive CD4+ T cells from blood. These receptors all stem from a woman in her thirties or forties in good health.

The rearrangement links TRBV7-9 to TRBJ1-2, with 7 positions matching TRBD1. The CDR3 is made up of 14 amino acids. Germline V gene sequence: CDR1 SEHNR, CDR2 FQNEAQ (reference sequence). Trimming at V came to 5 bases and at J to 4 bases, leaving 7 bases not matched to a gene. The CDR3: CASSLGTAVYGYTF. The CDR3 region has the DNA TGTGCCAGCAGCCTGGGGACAGCCGTCTATGGCTACACCTTC.

This sequence joins TRBV7-2 and TRBJ1-2, with 8 bases fitting TRBD1. The V segment lost 5 bases and the J segment 8 bases; nucleotides outside the gene matches: 10. The V gene's germline CDR1 is SGHTA and CDR2 FQGNSA. CDR3 length: 14 residues. CDR3 in DNA: TGTGCCAGCAGCGCAGACAGGGGCCCACTGGGCTACACCTTC. Protein: CASSADRGPLGYTF.

The chain links TRBV1 to TRBJ2-1; the table gives TRBD2 as D, unverified against the DNA. TRBV1 is recorded as a pseudogene. The CDR3 is 17 residues long. Here the CDR3 DNA reads TGCACCAGCAGCCAAGGGGGACTAGCGGGGGTCCACAATGAGCAGTTCTTC. This gives the protein CTSSQGGLAGVHNEQFF.

This clone was counted between two and nine times. The chain couples TRBV2 to TRBJ2-7; D perhaps matches TRBD2 (6 bases). Trimming stripped 7 bases from V and 3 bases from J, with 19 bases between. The CDR3 totals 15 residues. From germline, CDR1 is SNHLY and CDR2 FYNNEI. The CDR3 sequence: CASNGGPGGGYEQYF. The CDR3 DNA sequence: TGTGCCAGCAACGGAGGGCCAGGTGGGGGCTACGAGCAGTACTTC. Complete variable domain (other parts from reference TRBV2 and TRBJ2-7): EPEVTQTPSHQVTQMGQEVILRCVPISNHLYFYWYRQILGQKVEFLVSFYNNEISEKSEIFDDQFSVERPDGSNFTLKIRSTKLEDSAMYFCASNGGPGGGYEQYFGPGTRLTVT.

The chain has TRBV6-5 and TRBJ1-3, with 7 bases that match TRBD1. The CDR3 sequence is 16 residues long. Trimming removed 0 bases from V and 9 bases from J; junction bases left unmatched: 11. The germline CDR1 and CDR2 sequences are MNHEY and SVGAGI. As DNA, the CDR3 is TGTGCCAGCAGTTACTCCCCAGGGGGGTTATCGGGCACCATATATTTT. Protein sequence: CASSYSPGGLSGTIYF.